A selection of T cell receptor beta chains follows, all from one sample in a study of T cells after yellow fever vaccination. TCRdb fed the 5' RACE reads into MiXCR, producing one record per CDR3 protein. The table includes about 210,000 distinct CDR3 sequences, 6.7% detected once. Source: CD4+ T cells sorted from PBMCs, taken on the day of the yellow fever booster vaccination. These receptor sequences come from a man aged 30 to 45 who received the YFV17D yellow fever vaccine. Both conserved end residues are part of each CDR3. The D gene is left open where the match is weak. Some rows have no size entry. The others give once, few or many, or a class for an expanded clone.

DNA: TGTGCCAGCTCACCCTACAGGGATGACACTGAAGCTTTCTTT; CDR3: CASSPYRDDTEAFF; J: TRBJ1-1; size: -; D: -; V: TRBV18
DNA: TGCGCCAGCAGCCCCGGGCCCTCCGGGGAGCAGTACTTC; CDR3: CASSPGPSGEQYF; J: TRBJ2-7; size: many; D: -; V: TRBV4-3
DNA: TGTGCCAGTAGCCGGCCCCGACAGGGAGACACCGGGGAGCTGTTTTTT; CDR3: CASSRPRQGDTGELFF; J: TRBJ2-2; size: -; D: TRBD1; V: TRBV19
DNA: TGTGCCAGCAGTACCCGGGGCTACATAGATACGCAGTATTTT; CDR3: CASSTRGYIDTQYF; J: TRBJ2-3; size: -; D: -; V: TRBV6-1
DNA: TGTGCCAGCACTCTATCCCAGGGATACATTCAGTACTTC; CDR3: CASTLSQGYIQYF; J: TRBJ2-4; size: -; D: -; V: TRBV5-5
DNA: TGTGCCAGCAGTCCGGACAGGGGGTACGAGCAGTACTTC; CDR3: CASSPDRGYEQYF; J: TRBJ2-7; size: many; D: TRBD1; V: TRBV12-3/TRBV12-4
DNA: TGCGCCAGCAGCTTGTCCGGGGACCTATACAATGAGCAGTTCTTC; CDR3: CASSLSGDLYNEQFF; J: TRBJ2-1; size: many; D: -; V: TRBV5-1
DNA: TGCAGCGTGGGACCTGGACTCCTGGGGGACACTGAAGCTTTCTTT; CDR3: CSVGPGLLGDTEAFF; J: TRBJ1-1; size: -; D: -; V: TRBV29-1
DNA: TGTGCCAGTAGTATGAATAAGGGCCCTTGGGAGACCCAGTACTTC; CDR3: CASSMNKGPWETQYF; J: TRBJ2-5; size: many; D: -; V: TRBV19
DNA: TGCAGCGTTGATCGTCAGTTTACAGATACGCAGTATTTT; CDR3: CSVDRQFTDTQYF; J: TRBJ2-3; size: few; D: -; V: TRBV29-1
DNA: TGTGCCACCAGTGATCCACTAGCGGGGGGGGGAGAGACCCAGTACTTC; CDR3: CATSDPLAGGGETQYF; J: TRBJ2-5; size: few; D: TRBD2; V: TRBV24-1
DNA: TGTGCCAGCAGCCAGACCCGTAGCGGGAGGGCCAGGGATGAGCAGTTCTTC; CDR3: CASSQTRSGRARDEQFF; J: TRBJ2-1; size: many; D: TRBD2; V: TRBV14
DNA: TGTGCCAGCTCACCGACCCTGGGACAGGGGGCACCTGAAGCTTTCTTT; CDR3: CASSPTLGQGAPEAFF; J: TRBJ1-1; size: -; D: TRBD1; V: TRBV18
DNA: TGTGCCAGCAGTTTGGGCCAACGTACTAACGAGCAGTACTTC; CDR3: CASSLGQRTNEQYF; J: TRBJ2-7; size: -; D: -; V: TRBV5-6
DNA: TGTGCCAGCAGCTTATCCCCAACCACAGGGGGGGACGGGGAGCTGTTTTTT; CDR3: CASSLSPTTGGDGELFF; J: TRBJ2-2; size: many; D: -; V: TRBV7-6
DNA: TGCGCCAGCAGCTTGTTAGCGGGAGGTTCCCTCCAAGGAGAGACCCAGTACTTC; CDR3: CASSLLAGGSLQGETQYF; J: TRBJ2-5; size: -; D: TRBD2; V: TRBV5-1
DNA: TGTGCCAGCAGCCCCGACAGGGGACGATACACAGATACGCAGTATTTT; CDR3: CASSPDRGRYTDTQYF; J: TRBJ2-3; size: -; D: TRBD1; V: TRBV5-6
DNA: TGTGCCAGCACCTCTAGGGGAGGGGTAGAGACCCAGTACTTC; CDR3: CASTSRGGVETQYF; J: TRBJ2-5; size: -; D: TRBD2; V: TRBV7-2
DNA: TGTGCCTCGCAACTACGTAGGGGAGCGATTCAGTACTTC; CDR3: CASQLRRGAIQYF; J: TRBJ2-4; size: -; D: -; V: TRBV30
DNA: TGTGCCAGCAGTGCCGTGCGTGGGTTTGATACGCAGTATTTT; CDR3: CASSAVRGFDTQYF; J: TRBJ2-3; size: -; D: -; V: TRBV2
DNA: TGCGCCAGCAGCTTGTTCGGGCAAATGAACACTGAAGCTTTCTTT; CDR3: CASSLFGQMNTEAFF; J: TRBJ1-1; size: many; D: -; V: TRBV5-1
DNA: TGTGCCACCAGCAGAGCACAGGGGGCGTGGGAGACCCAGTACTTC; CDR3: CATSRAQGAWETQYF; J: TRBJ2-5; size: few; D: TRBD1; V: TRBV15
DNA: TGTGCCAGCAGCTACCCCGGCCGAGGAGAGACCCAGTACTTC; CDR3: CASSYPGRGETQYF; J: TRBJ2-5; size: -; D: -; V: TRBV7-2
DNA: TGTGCCAGCGGCCGAGAGGGGGCACGCAATCAGCCCCAGCATTTT; CDR3: CASGREGARNQPQHF; J: TRBJ1-5; size: few; D: TRBD1; V: TRBV2
DNA: TGTGCCAGCAGCTTAACCAATACCTACGAGCAGTACTTC; CDR3: CASSLTNTYEQYF; J: TRBJ2-7; size: -; D: -; V: TRBV7-2
DNA: TGTGCCAGTAGCTACAGGGGTTGGAGCAATCAGCCCCAGCATTTT; CDR3: CASSYRGWSNQPQHF; J: TRBJ1-5; size: -; D: TRBD1; V: TRBV19
DNA: TGTGCCAGCAGCTTGCGAGGTACAGGTAGCAATCAGCCCCAGCATTTT; CDR3: CASSLRGTGSNQPQHF; J: TRBJ1-5; size: -; D: -; V: TRBV5-5
DNA: TGTGCCAGCAGACGAGGGCCTGGATCAGGAGCAACCATATATTTT; CDR3: CASRRGPGSGATIYF; J: TRBJ1-3; size: -; D: -; V: TRBV6-1
DNA: TGTGCCAGCAAAAGCGCGGAGGGGCGCGGTGGAAATTCACCCCTCCACTTT; CDR3: CASKSAEGRGGNSPLHF; J: TRBJ1-6; size: few; D: -; V: TRBV28
DNA: TGCAGTGCTAGAGAGGGGGGACAGGAGCGACAGCCCCAGCATTTT; CDR3: CSAREGGQERQPQHF; J: TRBJ1-5; size: -; D: TRBD1; V: TRBV20-1
DNA: TGTGCTAGCAGCTTAGGGGGGTCTAGCGGGGGCTACAATGAGCAGTTCTTC; CDR3: CASSLGGSSGGYNEQFF; J: TRBJ2-1; size: few; D: TRBD2; V: TRBV7-7
DNA: TGTGCCAGCAGCTGGACGAGGGGAGAAAAACTGTTTTTT; CDR3: CASSWTRGEKLFF; J: TRBJ1-4; size: many; D: -; V: TRBV7-2
DNA: TGTGCCAGCAGCCGCCAAGCCGCCGGGGGGCCCTACGAGCAGTACTTC; CDR3: CASSRQAAGGPYEQYF; J: TRBJ2-7; size: many; D: -; V: TRBV12-3/TRBV12-4
DNA: TGCGCCAGCAGCCAATCCGGACTGGGACAAGAGGAGCAGTTCTTC; CDR3: CASSQSGLGQEEQFF; J: TRBJ2-1; size: many; D: -; V: TRBV5-1
DNA: TGTGCCAGCAGCTTCCAGACTAGCGGGATAAAGGGGTACCAAGAGACCCAGTACTTC; CDR3: CASSFQTSGIKGYQETQYF; J: TRBJ2-5; size: many; D: TRBD2; V: TRBV5-6
DNA: TGTGCCAGCTCACGTATGCGGGAGGAGACCCAGTACTTC; CDR3: CASSRMREETQYF; J: TRBJ2-5; size: many; D: TRBD2; V: TRBV18
DNA: TGTGCCAGCAGTTTATTTGGGACTAGCGGGACTGGGGCCAACGTCCTGACTTTC; CDR3: CASSLFGTSGTGANVLTF; J: TRBJ2-6; size: -; D: TRBD2; V: TRBV28
DNA: TGTGCCAGCAGCTTAGGTGGGAAGGGCAATCAGCCCCAGCATTTT; CDR3: CASSLGGKGNQPQHF; J: TRBJ1-5; size: -; D: -; V: TRBV7-9
DNA: TGTGCCAGCAGCCTCGTGGGCGGAAACTATGGCTACACCTTC; CDR3: CASSLVGGNYGYTF; J: TRBJ1-2; size: many; D: -; V: TRBV7-2
DNA: TGTGCCAGCAGCTTGACTAGCGGGACCGACCAAGAGACCCAGTACTTC; CDR3: CASSLTSGTDQETQYF; J: TRBJ2-5; size: few; D: TRBD2; V: TRBV7-2
DNA: TGTGCCAGCAGTGCCGGGACAGGGGGCAATCAGCCCCAGCATTTT; CDR3: CASSAGTGGNQPQHF; J: TRBJ1-5; size: -; D: TRBD1; V: TRBV6-1
DNA: TGCGCCAGCAGCTGGCGGGACCCAGTTGGCGAGACCCAGTACTTC; CDR3: CASSWRDPVGETQYF; J: TRBJ2-5; size: -; D: -; V: TRBV5-1
DNA: TGTGCCAGCAGCTTCCAAAGGGAGACCCAGTACTTC; CDR3: CASSFQRETQYF; J: TRBJ2-5; size: -; D: -; V: TRBV7-2
DNA: TGTGCCAGCAGCTTAGCACCTTTTGGCGAGCAGTACTTC; CDR3: CASSLAPFGEQYF; J: TRBJ2-7; size: few; D: -; V: TRBV7-2
DNA: TGTGCCAGCAGCTTAGCGAGAGCGGGTTCGCAAGAGACCCAGTACTTC; CDR3: CASSLARAGSQETQYF; J: TRBJ2-5; size: many; D: -; V: TRBV7-2
DNA: TGTGCCAGCAAGTTCAGCGACACCGGGGAGCTGTTTTTT; CDR3: CASKFSDTGELFF; J: TRBJ2-2; size: -; D: -; V: TRBV2
DNA: TGCGCCAGCAGCTACGCAGGGGGCGAAACTGAAGCTTTCTTT; CDR3: CASSYAGGETEAFF; J: TRBJ1-1; size: -; D: TRBD1; V: TRBV5-1
DNA: TGTGCCAGCACAGGACAGGGGAGACTAGGCCCTTCCGATACGCAGTATTTT; CDR3: CASTGQGRLGPSDTQYF; J: TRBJ2-3; size: -; D: TRBD1; V: TRBV6-1
DNA: TGTGCCAGCTTGGGACTAGCGGGAGAAATAGGGGAGCTGTTTTTT; CDR3: CASLGLAGEIGELFF; J: TRBJ2-2; size: -; D: TRBD2; V: TRBV28
DNA: TGCAGTGCTAGGAGAGAGGTCGGTTCGGAGTTCTTC; CDR3: CSARREVGSEFF; J: TRBJ2-1; size: -; D: -; V: TRBV20-1
DNA: TGCGCCAGCAGCTTGGACGTCGGGATCACGCAGTATTTT; CDR3: CASSLDVGITQYF; J: TRBJ2-3; size: many; D: -; V: TRBV5-1
DNA: TGTGCCGGCCGGACAGGATCAGATCAGCCCCAGCATTTT; CDR3: CAGRTGSDQPQHF; J: TRBJ1-5; size: many; D: TRBD1; V: TRBV6-6
DNA: TGCGCCAGCAGCCCATCCGGGTTCTCTGGAAACACCATATATTTT; CDR3: CASSPSGFSGNTIYF; J: TRBJ1-3; size: -; D: -; V: TRBV5-1
DNA: TGTGCCAGCAGCTTATGGGGGGACGATGAGCAGTTCTTC; CDR3: CASSLWGDDEQFF; J: TRBJ2-1; size: few; D: -; V: TRBV7-3
DNA: TGCGCCAGCAGCCTCTCGGGGGGCTATGAGCAGTTCTTC; CDR3: CASSLSGGYEQFF; J: TRBJ2-1; size: -; D: -; V: TRBV5-1
DNA: TGTGCCAGCAGTTTACACTACGAGCAGTACTTC; CDR3: CASSLHYEQYF; J: TRBJ2-7; size: many; D: -; V: TRBV12-3/TRBV12-4
DNA: TGCAGTGCTAGGAGACAGGGGGCGGAAGAGACCCAGTACTTC; CDR3: CSARRQGAEETQYF; J: TRBJ2-5; size: -; D: TRBD1; V: TRBV20-1
DNA: TGTGCCAGCAGTTGGACGGCGACGAAGTATAGCAATCAGCCCCAGCATTTT; CDR3: CASSWTATKYSNQPQHF; J: TRBJ1-5; size: few; D: -; V: TRBV12-3/TRBV12-4
DNA: TGTGCCAGCACCTACAACACTGAAGCTTTCTTT; CDR3: CASTYNTEAFF; J: TRBJ1-1; size: few; D: -; V: TRBV12-3/TRBV12-4